Below, one T cell receptor beta chain is given with its context. What it recognizes is unknown. Per the germline V gene, CDR1 is GTSNPN and CDR2 is SVGIG (reference sequence). This CDR3 is built from 13 residues. Trimming cost V 5 bases and J 1 base, with 9 bases left between them. These data are taken from a study of Ad26.COV2.S vaccination and SARS-CoV-2 variants. Using immunoSEQ multiplex PCR, the repertoire was profiled, and TCRdb retains in-frame clones only, with some absent. The table includes hundreds of thousands of clones, about 90% detected once. As for treatment: 15 to 20 received Ad26.COV2.S at low or high dose, single or two shots; roughly five received placebo; per-sample allocation not given. Samples were taken on day 63 after the first vaccine or placebo injection. Study-level findings and limits: CD8+ and CD4+ T cells specific for spike reportedly responded with substantial breadth after vaccination.

The V gene is TRBV30, the J gene TRBJ2-4; D possibly matches TRBD1 or TRBD2 (5 bases each). This specimen was peripheral blood, taken in a trial of Ad26.COV2.S vaccine versus placebo. The origin of this receptor is a person aged 18-65 years who received the Ad26.COV2.S COVID-19 vaccine or a placebo. The CDR3 region has the DNA TGTGCCTGGGAGGGGACGGCCAAAAACATTCAGTACTTC. Amino acids: CAWEGTAKNIQYF.